This TCR beta chain emerged from a study of T cell responses to AZD1222 COVID-19 vaccine. The method was immunoSEQ multiplex PCR; TCRdb's version includes in-frame clones alone and lacks a portion of them. Found here are 95,000 to 110,000 clones, nearly 90% of them singletons; the top ten hold about 5%. V was cut by 5 bases and J by 2 bases, with 12 bases left in between. The CDR3 is 14 residues long. Germline V lookup: CDR1 PRHDT, CDR2 FYEKMQ (reference sequence). The material sequenced was peripheral blood, taken 28 days after the second AZD1222 dose. This clonotype was sampled from an adult who received the AZD1222 COVID-19 vaccine. The V gene is TRBV13, the J gene TRBJ1-2; the D gene is possibly TRBD1 (6 bases). CDR3 sequence (DNA): TGTGCCAGCAGCCCGACGAGGGGGAACTATGGCTACACCTTC. As protein: CASSPTRGNYGYTF.